This record covers a single T cell receptor (beta chain). Its antigen is unidentified. V was clipped by 1 base and J by 1 base; unmatched bases: 5. The V gene's germline CDR1 is LGHNA and CDR2 YSLEER. This CDR3 has 19 residues. Sequencing used immunoSEQ multiplex PCR; TCRdb keeps in-frame clones, though not all of them. The sample has 150,000 to 200,000 clones; around four fifths are singletons. This sample was included in a study of cytomegalovirus exposure and HLA in healthy donors. General study findings and limits: Most observed TCR sequences were rare, whereas some public TCRs were detected in many donors.

The V gene is TRBV4-3, the J gene TRBJ2-2, with 14 bases that match TRBD2. This clonotype was obtained from a man aged 25 to 40 in good health and CMV-seropositive. The sample comprised PBMCs. The CDR3 nucleotides are TGCGCCAGCAGCCAAGGTGGACTAGCGGGGGGCCGGAACACCGGGGAGCTGTTTTTT. Translating gives CASSQGGLAGGRNTGELFF.